This T cell receptor (beta chain) was found in a study of blood T cell repertoires in COVID-19. CDR1 SQVTM and CDR2 ANQGSEA come from the germline V gene. The CDR3 runs 12 residues. The trim removed 7 bases at V and 7 bases at J, leaving 9 bases unmatched. Produced via immunoSEQ multiplex PCR; TCRdb's table is partial and in-frame only. The sample gives roughly 140,000 clones, 80% to 90% of which show up once; roughly 6.8% is in the top ten. The sequenced sample consisted of peripheral blood. The chain recombines TRBV29-1 with TRBJ1-2; 7 nucleotides agree with TRBD1. This TCR derives from a woman in her forties or fifties in a cohort sampled during active or convalescent COVID-19. CDR3 protein: CSAWDSASGYTF. The CDR3 DNA reads as TGCAGCGCGTGGGACAGTGCAAGTGGCTACACCTTC.